Below, 9 T cell receptor beta chains from the same sample are listed, as sequenced in a study of tissue T cells after allogeneic stem cell transplantation. Enrolled prospectively were adult allogeneic hematopoietic cell transplant recipients whose graft-versus-host disease was steroid-refractory. Profiling relied on immunoSEQ multiplex PCR, and the TCRdb table lists in-frame clones only, not all of them. The sample has around 3,000 clones; around 68% are singletons. The source material was ascending colon tissue, sampled at autopsy. Source of these receptors: a male patient at least 60 years old with steroid-refractory graft-versus-host disease after an allogeneic stem cell transplant. Some T cells may have come from the graft donor.

The chain has TRBV19 and TRBJ2-2; unclear D gene. V lost 7 bases and J 6 bases, leaving 9 bases between the germline ends. This CDR3 is built from 12 residues. Looked up from germline, CDR1 is LNHDA and CDR2 is SQIVND (reference sequence). Here the CDR3 reads CASTPGAGELFF. The CDR3 DNA reads as TGTGCCAGTACTCCAGGTGCCGGGGAGCTGTTTTTT.

By share, this clone counts as medium-sized. The rearrangement uses TRBV7-2 and TRBJ2-1; maybe TRBD2 (5 bases). The V end was cut by 2 bases, the J end by 6 bases, with 8 bases between. The length of the CDR3 is 13 residues. CDR1 and CDR2 from the germline V gene are SGHTA and FQGNSA. CDR3 sequence (DNA): TGTGCCAGCAGCTTACCTAGCATCAATGAGCAGTTCTTC. It yields the protein CASSLPSINEQFF.

This clone was counted between two and nine times. The chain recombines TRBV6-5 with TRBJ2-7; 8 nucleotides agree with TRBD1. Losses at the gene ends were 7 bases for V and 5 bases for J; bases not matched to a gene: 13. CDR3 length equals 15 residues. Germline V CDR1 and CDR2: MNHEY, SVGAGI. The CDR3 region is CASTPVRTGYHEQYF. The CDR3 DNA follows: TGTGCCAGCACCCCCGTTAGGACAGGGTACCACGAGCAGTACTTC.

CDR3 nucleotides: TGTGCCAGCAGCTTGGGTTTCCGGCCGAACACTGAAGCTTTCTTT. It specifies CASSLGFRPNTEAFF. The chain combines TRBV5-8 with TRBJ1-1, with unresolved D. CDR3 size: 15 residues. Trimming stripped 0 bases from V and 1 base from J, with 10 bases between. Germline V gives CDR1 SGHTS, CDR2 YDEGEE.

The chain has TRBV6-5 and TRBJ2-7, with TRBD1 as a possible D gene (7 bases). The CDR3 is 14 residues long. Deletions cut 2 bases from V and 5 bases from J, with 13 bases between. Germline loops: CDR1 MNHEY, CDR2 SVGAGI. CDR3 region: CASSYRRGQNEQYF. DNA of the CDR3: TGTGCCAGCAGTTACCGGAGGGGGCAGAACGAGCAGTACTTC.

The chain recombines TRBV6-2 or TRBV6-3 with TRBJ2-5; the D gene is possibly TRBD2 (6 bases). Trimming stripped 3 bases from V and 4 bases from J, with 9 bases between. CDR1 is MNHEY, CDR2 SVGEGT, per germline. The CDR3 loop spans 13 amino acids. This chain's CDR3 is CASSYKGGETQYF. CDR3 coding DNA: TGTGCCAGCAGTTATAAGGGAGGAGAGACCCAGTACTTC.

The rearrangement links TRBV5-4 to TRBJ1-2; TRBD1 might be the D (5 bases). Germline V lookup: CDR1 SGHNT, CDR2 YYREEE (reference sequence). V lost 0 bases and J 2 bases, leaving 5 bases between the germline ends. The CDR3 loop spans 13 amino acids. The CDR3: CASSLDRNYGYTF. The CDR3 DNA sequence: TGTGCCAGCAGCTTGGACAGGAACTATGGCTACACCTTC.

The CDR3 DNA sequence: TGTGCCATCAGTGAGTACGGTGTGGACGTTAATAATTCACCCCTCCACTTT. Translating it yields CAISEYGVDVNNSPLHF. The chain has TRBV10-3 and TRBJ1-6; no reliable D call. The CDR3 runs to 17 residues. The germline V and J ends were trimmed by 1 base and 5 bases, with 15 bases remaining between them. Germline lookup yields CDR1 ENHRY and CDR2 SYGVKD.

The gene calls are TRBV9 and TRBJ2-7; no clear D. The germline gives CDR1 SGDLS, CDR2 YYNGEE. The V end lost 0 bases, the J end lost 4 bases, and 8 bases lay between the germline ends. CDR3 length equals 13 residues. CDR3 amino acids: CASSVGSEYEQYF. The CDR3 DNA reads as TGTGCCAGCAGCGTAGGATCTGAGTACGAGCAGTACTTC.